The 24 T cell receptor beta chains below come from one sample, sequenced in a study of radiation and T cells in renal cell carcinoma. The data were produced by immunoSEQ multiplex PCR, yet TCRdb's version contains in-frame clones alone and is incomplete. Here the sample spans 150,000 or so clones, 88% being singletons. Documented time point: blood 4 weeks post-SBRT, at nephrectomy. The sample's treatment: 15 Gy SBRT to primary tumor, nephrectomy 4 weeks later. The sequencing used blood, collected from a patient whose treatment included radiotherapy and nephrectomy. These receptors came from a woman aged 45-65 years with renal cell carcinoma.

A remark on this clone: Within the sample, other DNA sequences also encode this same CDR3. The chain uses TRBV5-4 and TRBJ1-1; no clear D gene. Trimming removed 0 bases from V and 2 bases from J, with 5 bases in between. This CDR3 is built from 13 residues. Germline CDR1 is SGHNT and CDR2 is YYREEE (reference sequence). The CDR3 region is CASSLAGNTEAFF. The CDR3 nucleotides read TGTGCCAGCAGCTTGGCAGGCAACACTGAAGCTTTCTTT.

The chain joins TRBV10-1 to TRBJ2-2, with D possibly being TRBD1 (6 bases). Deletions cut 6 bases from V and 7 bases from J, with 15 bases between. Per germline, CDR1 WNHNN and CDR2 SYGVQD (reference sequence). This CDR3 comprises 14 residues. Written as DNA, the CDR3 is TGCGCCAGCAGGATGGACAGCCTCGTCGGGGAGCTGTTTTTT. Translated, it gives CASRMDSLVGELFF.

V and J are TRBV18 and TRBJ1-1; D remains unclear. With 5 bases removed from V and 0 bases from J, the gap between germline ends came to 13 bases. Germline V gene lookup returns CDR1 KGHSH and CDR2 LQKENI. This CDR3 is 15 amino acids long. As DNA, the CDR3 is TGTGCCAGCTCAAAGGCAACCGGGATGAACACTGAAGCTTTCTTT. Amino acids: CASSKATGMNTEAFF.

The V and J genes are TRBV19 and TRBJ2-7, with D perhaps being TRBD1 or TRBD2 (5 bases each). Germline assignment: CDR1 LNHDA and CDR2 SQIVND (reference sequence). V shed 5 bases and J shed 7 bases, with 15 bases lying between them. The CDR3 length is 13 residues. DNA for the CDR3: TGTGCCAGTAGTGAGGACTTGGGGCTGGAGCAGTACTTC. Its translation: CASSEDLGLEQYF.

This clone was counted a few times. At one end the junction does not follow the germline gene, possibly because of a read error. The V and J genes are TRBV6-1 and TRBJ1-6, with D uncertain. Germline CDR1 reads MNHNS; CDR2 reads SASEGT. CDR3 size: 13 residues. Here the CDR3 reads CAGSSARDSPLHF. CDR3 nucleotides: TGTGCCGGCAGCAGCGCCCGAGATTCACCCCTCCACTTT.

This chain connects TRBV5-5 to TRBJ2-7; D possibly uses TRBD1 or TRBD2 (5 bases each). The V and J ends lost 0 bases and 0 bases respectively, with 13 bases between them. The germline CDR1 and CDR2 sequences are SGHKS and YYEKEE (reference sequence). The CDR3 runs to 16 residues. The CDR3 here is CASSLGGTVSSYEQYF. The DNA of the CDR3 is TGTGCCAGCAGCTTGGGAGGGACGGTTAGCTCCTACGAGCAGTACTTC.

The chain has TRBV28 and TRBJ1-4; D is uncertain. CDR1 and CDR2 from the germline V gene are MDHEN and SYDVKM. The CDR3 is 16 amino acids. Trimming left V 4 bases short and J 4 bases short, with 16 bases between. CDR3 sequence reads: CASSSRREFINEKLFF. CDR3 nucleotides: TGTGCCAGCAGTTCCCGGCGGGAATTTATTAATGAAAAACTGTTTTTT.

The chain links TRBV2 to TRBJ2-2, with a tentative D call TRBD2 (6 bases). The CDR3 runs to 15 residues. The V gene lost 6 bases and the J gene lost 4 bases, with 15 bases spanning the gap. Germline CDR1 and CDR2: SNHLY and FYNNEI. The CDR3 spells CASRKGTGATGELFF. The CDR3 bases are TGTGCCAGCAGGAAGGGGACGGGAGCCACCGGGGAGCTGTTTTTT.

The genes are TRBV9 and TRBJ2-1, with 8 bases that match TRBD2. The CDR3 has 17 residues. Germline-derived CDR1 and CDR2 are SGDLS and YYNGEE. V lost 0 bases to trimming and J lost 8 bases; unmatched junction nucleotides: 13. The DNA of the CDR3 is TGTGCCAGCAGCGTAGGAGTCGGGGGGGCGAGCTCCGATGAGCAGTTCTTC. Its translation is CASSVGVGGASSDEQFF. The full variable domain, completed using reference TRBV9 and TRBJ2-1, is DSGVTQTPKHLITATGQRVTLRCSPRSGDLSVYWYQQSLDQGLQFLIQYYNGEERAKGNILERFSAQQFPDLHSELNLSSLELGDSALYFCASSVGVGGASSDEQFFGPGTRLTVL.

This clone appeared a single time. The chain combines TRBV19 with TRBJ1-6; the D is unclear. The CDR3 is 16 residues long. Trimming cost V 6 bases and J 0 bases, with 12 bases left between them. Per the germline V gene, CDR1 is LNHDA and CDR2 is SQIVND (reference sequence). The CDR3 loop is CASRELGFSYNSPLHF. The CDR3 coding sequence is TGTGCCAGTAGGGAGTTGGGGTTCTCCTATAATTCACCCCTCCACTTT.

V and J are TRBV5-8 and TRBJ2-7; weak D call: TRBD1 (5 bases). V was pared by 0 bases and J by 8 bases, with 12 bases between. There are 13 residues in the CDR3. CDR1 and CDR2 from the germline V gene are SGHTS and YDEGEE. This CDR3 is CASSLGTGIKQYF. CDR3 sequence (DNA): TGTGCCAGCAGCTTGGGTACAGGAATCAAGCAGTACTTC.

The chain has TRBV7-3 and TRBJ1-1; TRBD1 agrees at 9 bases. The CDR3 length is 15 residues. V gave up 5 bases and J gave up 5 bases; unmatched junction bases: 9. CDR1 and CDR2 (germline): SGHTA, FQGTGA. The CDR3: CASSLSGQGKTEAFF. CDR3 DNA: TGTGCCAGCAGCCTATCGGGACAGGGTAAAACTGAAGCTTTCTTT.

The rearrangement joins TRBV9 to TRBJ1-1, with D possibly TRBD1 on 5 matching bases. This CDR3 region has 15 residues. Deletions cut 0 bases from V and 1 base from J, with 10 bases between. Germline V gene lookup returns CDR1 SGDLS and CDR2 YYNGEE. The CDR3, as DNA: TGTGCCAGCAGCGTAGCAGAGGGACCGAACACTGAAGCTTTCTTT. This codes for CASSVAEGPNTEAFF. The whole variable domain, filled in from reference TRBV9 and TRBJ1-1, reads DSGVTQTPKHLITATGQRVTLRCSPRSGDLSVYWYQQSLDQGLQFLIQYYNGEERAKGNILERFSAQQFPDLHSELNLSSLELGDSALYFCASSVAEGPNTEAFFGQGTRLTVV.

This clone was counted a single time. J is TRBJ2-3 and V is TRBV2; the match to TRBD2 covers 10 bases. Germline-derived CDR1 and CDR2 are SNHLY and FYNNEI. The CDR3 contains 15 residues. The ends lost 6 bases at V and 6 bases at J; junction bases unmatched: 9. The CDR3 nucleotides are TGTGCCAGCAGAGGCCAGCGGGGGGGCGGGGATACGCAGTATTTT. Protein: CASRGQRGGGDTQYF.

The gene calls are TRBV5-4 and TRBJ2-7, with 8 nucleotides matching TRBD1. CDR1 is SGHNT and CDR2 is YYREEE in the germline V gene (reference sequence). J lost 1 base, V lost 1 base, and 10 bases had no gene match. The CDR3 length is 17 residues. The CDR3 loop is CASSLSASTGGSYEQYF. The CDR3 DNA reads as TGTGCCAGCAGCTTGTCGGCGTCAACAGGGGGGTCCTACGAGCAGTACTTC.

CDR3 amino acids: CASSQDGSGAPDTQYF. CDR3 bases: TGCGCCAGCAGCCAAGATGGAAGCGGGGCCCCAGATACGCAGTATTTT. The gene calls are TRBV4-1 and TRBJ2-3; 7 nucleotides align to TRBD2. CDR1 and CDR2 from the germline V gene are MGHRA and YSYEKL. V trimming: 0 bases; J trimming: 4 bases; junction bases outside the gene matches: 7. The CDR3 runs to 16 residues.

This clone was found once. The J gene is TRBJ2-6, the V gene TRBV2; TRBD1 matches 9 bases. The CDR3 length is 17 residues. CDR1 is SNHLY, CDR2 FYNNEI, per germline. With V trimmed by 2 bases and J by 4 bases, 6 bases remained unmatched. DNA for the CDR3: TGTGCCAGCAGTGAAACAGGGGGCGAGGCGGGGGCCAACGTCCTGACTTTC. This sequence encodes CASSETGGEAGANVLTF.

The gene calls are TRBV5-4 and TRBJ1-1, with D possibly TRBD1 on 6 matching bases. Germline V CDR1 and CDR2: SGHNT, YYREEE (reference sequence). Trimming pared 6 bases from V and 3 bases from J, leaving 15 bases between. The CDR3 is made up of 14 amino acids. The CDR3 sequence: CASIAQGIDTEAFF. In nucleotides, the CDR3 is TGTGCCAGCATCGCACAGGGAATAGACACTGAAGCTTTCTTT.

V gene TRBV13 combines with J gene TRBJ1-2; 10 nucleotides line up with TRBD1. V lost 5 bases to trimming and J lost 8 bases; unmatched junction nucleotides: 5. The CDR3 extends over 13 amino acids. Germline V lookup: CDR1 PRHDT, CDR2 FYEKMQ (reference sequence). CDR3 in amino acids: CASSAGTGEGYTF. The CDR3 DNA follows: TGTGCCAGCAGCGCGGGGACAGGGGAAGGCTACACCTTC.

The CDR3, as DNA: TGCGCCAGCAGCCAAGATGTAGGGTGGGAAGGGTATGGCTACACCTTC. It codes for CASSQDVGWEGYGYTF. The rearrangement links TRBV4-3 to TRBJ1-2, with no clear D. Germline CDR1 and CDR2: LGHNA and YSLEER. There are 16 residues in the CDR3. Trimming removed 0 bases at V and 5 bases at J, with 16 bases between.

The V gene is TRBV11-2, the J gene TRBJ2-6; D call uncertain. This CDR3 comprises 13 residues. Germline CDR1 SGHAT, CDR2 FQNNGV. Trimming cost V 3 bases and J 2 bases, with 2 bases left between them. CDR3 nucleotide sequence: TGTGCCAGCAGCTTCGCTGGGGCCAACGTCCTGACTTTC. It translates to CASSFAGANVLTF. The variable domain in full, with the rest retrieved from reference TRBV11-2 and TRBJ2-6, is EAGVAQSPRYKIIEKRQSVAFWCNPISGHATLYWYQQILGQGPKLLIQFQNNGVVDDSQLPKDRFSAERLKGVDSTLKIQPAKLEDSAVYLCASSFAGANVLTFGAGSRLTVL.

The V and J genes are TRBV2 and TRBJ1-4, with TRBD1 matching 7 bases. The CDR3 covers 14 residues. From germline, CDR1 is SNHLY and CDR2 FYNNEI. Germline trimming cut 3 bases from V and 6 bases from J; bases unmatched to any gene: 4. The chain's CDR3 is CASSDSGGYEKLFF. The CDR3 coding sequence is TGTGCCAGCAGTGATTCAGGGGGATATGAAAAACTGTTTTTT.

The CDR3, as DNA: TGCGCCAGCAGCCAAGTTGGGGGCTATGGCTACACCTTC. Translating gives CASSQVGGYGYTF. The chain employs TRBV4-3 and TRBJ1-2; perhaps TRBD1 as D (5 bases). Germline loops: CDR1 LGHNA, CDR2 YSLEER. The CDR3 extends over 13 amino acids. The germline V and J ends were trimmed by 1 base and 4 bases, with 7 bases remaining between them.

This clone was counted a single time. The J gene is TRBJ2-2, the V gene TRBV4-1; D may be TRBD1 (5 bases). This CDR3 comprises 14 residues. Trimming removed 4 bases at V and 0 bases at J, with 6 bases between. Per germline, CDR1 MGHRA and CDR2 YSYEKL. Here the CDR3 DNA reads TGCGCCAGCAGCCGACAGCCGAACACCGGGGAGCTGTTTTTT. Translating it yields CASSRQPNTGELFF.